The entry that follows covers one TCR beta chain sequence. What it binds is unknown. This entry belongs to a study of T cell repertoires in cytomegalovirus infection. Study overall: A matching HLA type, together with CMV infection, was signaled by public TCR beta signatures. Whole-study findings and limits: CMV-specific TCR beta clonotypes restricted by HLA-C were the ones dominating the ex vivo response. Cumulative frequency of public TCR beta families picked out carriers of CMV plus the relevant HLA.

Each CDR3 protein gets one entry after TCRdb re-called the reads with MiXCR. The table records 650,000 to 900,000 distinct CDR3 sequences, around a third of them present only once. In germline, CDR1 is WNHNN, CDR2 SYGVQD (reference sequence). The V gene lost 3 bases and the J gene lost 8 bases, with 11 bases spanning the gap. The CDR3 runs 13 residues. The receptor was isolated from a human donor in good health (CMV status not recorded). Some clones in this sample may be carry-over from other donors' samples. The specimen was cultured CD8+ T cells from PBMCs, collected from culture after CMV antigen stimulation. This rearrangement joins TRBV10-1 to TRBJ1-5; perhaps TRBD1 as D (6 bases). CDR3 DNA sequence: TGCGCCAGCAGTGATACATCAGGGGAGCCCCAGCATTTT. Its translation: CASSDTSGEPQHF.